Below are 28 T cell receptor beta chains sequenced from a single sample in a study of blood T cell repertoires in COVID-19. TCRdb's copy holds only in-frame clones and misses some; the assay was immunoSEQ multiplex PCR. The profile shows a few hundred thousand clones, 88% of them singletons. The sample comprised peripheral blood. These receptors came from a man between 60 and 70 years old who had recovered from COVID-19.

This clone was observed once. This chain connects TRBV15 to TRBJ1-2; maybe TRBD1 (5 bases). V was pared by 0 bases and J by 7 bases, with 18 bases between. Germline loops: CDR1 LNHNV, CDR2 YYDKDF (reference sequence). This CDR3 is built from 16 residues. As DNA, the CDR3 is TGTGCCACCAGCAGAGATCTAGGGGTCTTGGGCTCTGGCTACACCTTC. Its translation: CATSRDLGVLGSGYTF.

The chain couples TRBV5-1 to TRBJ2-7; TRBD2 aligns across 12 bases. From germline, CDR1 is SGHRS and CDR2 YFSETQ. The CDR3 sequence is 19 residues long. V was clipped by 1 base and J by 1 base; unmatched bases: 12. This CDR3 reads CASSLRRTSGALTSYEQYF. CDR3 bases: TGCGCCAGCAGCTTGCGCAGGACTAGCGGGGCTCTGACTTCCTACGAGCAGTACTTC. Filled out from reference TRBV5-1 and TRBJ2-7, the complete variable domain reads KAGVTQTPRYLIKTRGQQVTLSCSPISGHRSVSWYQQTPGQGLQFLFEYFSETQRNKGNFPGRFSGRQFSNSRSEMNVSTLELGDSALYLCASSLRRTSGALTSYEQYFGPGTRLTVT.

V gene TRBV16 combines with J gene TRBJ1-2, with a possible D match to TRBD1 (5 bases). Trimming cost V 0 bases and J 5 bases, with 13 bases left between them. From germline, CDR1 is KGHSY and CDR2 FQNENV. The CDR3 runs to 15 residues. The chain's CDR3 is CASSQSQGLGYGYTF. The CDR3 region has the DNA TGTGCCAGCAGCCAATCCCAGGGATTAGGGTATGGCTACACCTTC. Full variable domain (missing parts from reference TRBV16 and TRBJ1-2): GEEVAQTPKHLVRGEGQKAKLYCAPIKGHSYVFWYQQVLKNEFKFLISFQNENVFDETGMPKERFSAKCLPNSPCSLEIQATKLEDSAVYFCASSQSQGLGYGYTFGSGTRLTVV.

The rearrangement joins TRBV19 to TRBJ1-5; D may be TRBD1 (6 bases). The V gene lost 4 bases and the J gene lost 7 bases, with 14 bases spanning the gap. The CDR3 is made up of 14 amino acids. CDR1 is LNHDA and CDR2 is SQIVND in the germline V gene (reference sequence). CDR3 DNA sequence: TGTGCCAGTAGTACCCGACAGGTTGAACAGCCCCAGCATTTT. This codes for CASSTRQVEQPQHF.

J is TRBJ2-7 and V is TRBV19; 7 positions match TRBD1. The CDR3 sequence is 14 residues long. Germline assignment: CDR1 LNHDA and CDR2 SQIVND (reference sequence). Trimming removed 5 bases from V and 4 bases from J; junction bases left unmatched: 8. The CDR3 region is CASSSAGTDYEQYF. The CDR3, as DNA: TGTGCCAGTAGTTCGGCCGGGACAGATTACGAGCAGTACTTC.

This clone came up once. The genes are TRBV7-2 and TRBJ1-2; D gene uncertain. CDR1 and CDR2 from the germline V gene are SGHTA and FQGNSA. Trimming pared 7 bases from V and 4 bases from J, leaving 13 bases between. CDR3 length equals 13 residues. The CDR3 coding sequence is TGTGCCAGCACCCCAGGAGGCTCCTATGGCTACACCTTC. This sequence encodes CASTPGGSYGYTF.

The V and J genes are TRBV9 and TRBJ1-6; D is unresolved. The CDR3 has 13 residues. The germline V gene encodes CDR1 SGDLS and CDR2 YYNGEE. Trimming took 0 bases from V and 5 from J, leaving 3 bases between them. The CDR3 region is CASSVADNSPLHF. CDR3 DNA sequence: TGTGCCAGCAGCGTAGCGGATAATTCACCCCTCCACTTT.

The CDR3 nucleotides are TGTGCCACCCAAACGGGGTTGGGGAGCAATCAGCCCCAGCATTTT. As protein: CATQTGLGSNQPQHF. This chain links TRBV19 with TRBJ1-5; D unresolved. Germline V gives CDR1 LNHDA, CDR2 SQIVND (reference sequence). This CDR3 contains 15 residues. V was clipped by 10 bases and J by 1 base, with 17 bases between them. Full variable domain (outside the CDR3, taken from reference TRBV19 and TRBJ1-5): DGGITQSPKYLFRKEGQNVTLSCEQNLNHDAMYWYRQDPGQGLRLIYYSQIVNDFQKGDIAEGYSVSREKKESFPLTVTSAQKNPTAFYLCATQTGLGSNQPQHFGDGTRLSIL.

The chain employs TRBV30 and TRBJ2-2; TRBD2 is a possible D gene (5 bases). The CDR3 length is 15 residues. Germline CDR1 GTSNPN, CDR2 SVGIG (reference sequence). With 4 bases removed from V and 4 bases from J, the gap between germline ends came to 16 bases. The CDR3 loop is CAWNRVARGTGELFF. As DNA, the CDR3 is TGTGCCTGGAATAGGGTGGCTCGGGGCACCGGGGAGCTGTTTTTT. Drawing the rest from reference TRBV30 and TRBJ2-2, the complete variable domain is SQTIHQWPATLVQPVGSPLSLECTVEGTSNPNLYWYRQAAGRGLQLLFYSVGIGQISSEVPQNLSASRPQDRQFILSSKKLLLSDSGFYLCAWNRVARGTGELFFGEGSRLTVL.

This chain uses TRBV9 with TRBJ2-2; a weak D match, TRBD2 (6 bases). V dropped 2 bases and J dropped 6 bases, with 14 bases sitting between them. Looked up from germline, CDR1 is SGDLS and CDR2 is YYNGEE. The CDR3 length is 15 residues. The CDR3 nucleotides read TGTGCCAGCAGCGTTCGGGGGATAAGTCCCGGGGAGCTGTTTTTT. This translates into CASSVRGISPGELFF.

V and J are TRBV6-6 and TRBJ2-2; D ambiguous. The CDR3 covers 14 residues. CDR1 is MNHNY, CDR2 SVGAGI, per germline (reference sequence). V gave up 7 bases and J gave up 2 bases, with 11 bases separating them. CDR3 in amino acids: CASTADINTGELFF. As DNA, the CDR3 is TGTGCCAGCACCGCGGATATAAACACCGGGGAGCTGTTTTTT.

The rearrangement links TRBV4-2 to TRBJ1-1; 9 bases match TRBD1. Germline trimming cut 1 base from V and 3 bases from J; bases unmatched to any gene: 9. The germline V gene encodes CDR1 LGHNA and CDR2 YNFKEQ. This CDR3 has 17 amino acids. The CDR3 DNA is TGTGCCAGCAGCCAAGGAAAGTTGGGACAGGGAGACACTGAAGCTTTCTTT. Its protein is CASSQGKLGQGDTEAFF.

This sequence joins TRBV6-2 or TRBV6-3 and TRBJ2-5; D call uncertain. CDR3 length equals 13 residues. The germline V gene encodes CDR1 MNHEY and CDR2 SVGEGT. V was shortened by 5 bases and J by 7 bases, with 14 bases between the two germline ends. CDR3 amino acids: CASSEVRYGTQYF. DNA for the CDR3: TGTGCCAGCAGTGAGGTGAGGTATGGGACCCAGTACTTC.

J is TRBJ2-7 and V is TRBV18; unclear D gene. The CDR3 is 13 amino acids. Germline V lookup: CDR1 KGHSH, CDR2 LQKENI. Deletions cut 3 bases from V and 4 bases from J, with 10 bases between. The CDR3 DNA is TGTGCCAGCTCACCTGCTATCCTATACGAGCAGTACTTC. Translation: CASSPAILYEQYF.

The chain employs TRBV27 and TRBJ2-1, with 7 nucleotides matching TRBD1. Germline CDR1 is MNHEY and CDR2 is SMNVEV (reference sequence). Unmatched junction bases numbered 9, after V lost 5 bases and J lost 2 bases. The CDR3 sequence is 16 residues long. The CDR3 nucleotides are TGTGCCAGCAGTCCCTCGGACAGGAGTCCCTACAATGAGCAGTTCTTC. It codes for CASSPSDRSPYNEQFF.

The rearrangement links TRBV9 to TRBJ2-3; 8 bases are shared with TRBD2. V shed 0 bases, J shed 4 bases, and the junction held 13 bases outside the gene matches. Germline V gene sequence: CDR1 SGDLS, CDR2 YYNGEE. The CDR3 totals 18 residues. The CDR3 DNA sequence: TGTGCCAGCAGCGTAGAAGATATGGGACTAGATCCTCCAGATACGCAGTATTTT. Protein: CASSVEDMGLDPPDTQYF.

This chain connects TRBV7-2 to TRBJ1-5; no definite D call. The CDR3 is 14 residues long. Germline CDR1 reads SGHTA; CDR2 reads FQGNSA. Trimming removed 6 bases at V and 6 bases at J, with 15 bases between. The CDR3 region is CASSTAGIGQPQHF. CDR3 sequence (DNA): TGTGCCAGCAGTACGGCGGGGATAGGTCAGCCCCAGCATTTT.

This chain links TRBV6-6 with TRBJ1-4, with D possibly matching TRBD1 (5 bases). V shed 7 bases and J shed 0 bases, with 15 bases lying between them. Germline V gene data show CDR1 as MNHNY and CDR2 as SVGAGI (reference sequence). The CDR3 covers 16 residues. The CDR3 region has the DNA TGTGCCAGCATCCACGGGGGTAAAGCAACTAATGAAAAACTGTTTTTT. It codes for CASIHGGKATNEKLFF.

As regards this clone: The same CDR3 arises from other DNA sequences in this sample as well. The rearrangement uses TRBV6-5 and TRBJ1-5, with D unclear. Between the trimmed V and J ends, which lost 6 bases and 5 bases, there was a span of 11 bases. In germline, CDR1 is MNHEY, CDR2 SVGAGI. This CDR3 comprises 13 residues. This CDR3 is CASRYRPDQPQHF. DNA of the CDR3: TGTGCCAGCAGATACCGCCCGGATCAGCCCCAGCATTTT.

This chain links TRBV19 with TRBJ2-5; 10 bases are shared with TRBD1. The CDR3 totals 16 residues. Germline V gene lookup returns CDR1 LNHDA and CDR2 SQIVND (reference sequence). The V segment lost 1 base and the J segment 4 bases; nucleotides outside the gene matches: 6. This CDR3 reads CASSIGMTGGRETQYF. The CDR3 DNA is TGTGCCAGTAGTATAGGGATGACAGGGGGCAGAGAGACCCAGTACTTC.

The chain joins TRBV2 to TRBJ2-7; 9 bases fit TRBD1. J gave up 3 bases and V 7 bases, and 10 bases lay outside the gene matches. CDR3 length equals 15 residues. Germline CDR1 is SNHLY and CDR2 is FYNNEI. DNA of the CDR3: TGTGCCAGCAACCTGCCGGGACAGGGCTACTACGAGCAGTACTTC. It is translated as CASNLPGQGYYEQYF.

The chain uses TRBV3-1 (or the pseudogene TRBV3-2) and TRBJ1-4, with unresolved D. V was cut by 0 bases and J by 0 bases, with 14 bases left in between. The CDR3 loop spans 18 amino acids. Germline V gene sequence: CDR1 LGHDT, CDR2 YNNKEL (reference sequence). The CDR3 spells CASSQDLLARTTNEKLFF. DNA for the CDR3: TGTGCCAGCAGCCAAGATCTTTTGGCCAGGACAACTAATGAAAAACTGTTTTTT.

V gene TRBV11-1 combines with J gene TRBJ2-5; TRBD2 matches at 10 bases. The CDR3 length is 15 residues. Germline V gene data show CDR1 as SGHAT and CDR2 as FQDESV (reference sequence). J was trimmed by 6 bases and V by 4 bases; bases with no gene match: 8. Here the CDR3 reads CASSSTSGARQTQYF. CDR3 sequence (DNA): TGTGCCAGCAGCTCCACTAGCGGGGCTAGACAGACCCAGTACTTC.

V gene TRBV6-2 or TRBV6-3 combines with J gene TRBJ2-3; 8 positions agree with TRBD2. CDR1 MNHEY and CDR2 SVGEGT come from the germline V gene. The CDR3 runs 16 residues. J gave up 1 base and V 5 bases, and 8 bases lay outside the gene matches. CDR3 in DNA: TGTGCCAGCAGTCCGGCCAGAGCGGGGGGCACAGATACGCAGTATTTT. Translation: CASSPARAGGTDTQYF.

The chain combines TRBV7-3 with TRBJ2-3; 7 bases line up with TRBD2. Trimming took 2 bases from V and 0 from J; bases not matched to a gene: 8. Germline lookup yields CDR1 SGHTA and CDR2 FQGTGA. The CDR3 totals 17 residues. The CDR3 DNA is TGTGCCAGCAGCTTAGGGCCTAGCGGAATTAGCACAGATACGCAGTATTTT. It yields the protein CASSLGPSGISTDTQYF.

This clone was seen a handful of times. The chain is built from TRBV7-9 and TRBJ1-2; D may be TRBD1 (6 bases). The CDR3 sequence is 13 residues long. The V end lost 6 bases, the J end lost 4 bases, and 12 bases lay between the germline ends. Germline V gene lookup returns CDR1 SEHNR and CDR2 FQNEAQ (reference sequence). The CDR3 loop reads CASRWTEGYGYTF. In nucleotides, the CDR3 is TGTGCCAGCAGGTGGACAGAAGGCTATGGCTACACCTTC.

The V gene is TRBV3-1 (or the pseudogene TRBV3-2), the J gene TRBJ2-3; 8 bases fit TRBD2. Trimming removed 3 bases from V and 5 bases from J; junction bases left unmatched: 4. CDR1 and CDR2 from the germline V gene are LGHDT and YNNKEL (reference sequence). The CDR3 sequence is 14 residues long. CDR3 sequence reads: CASSHRGGQDTQYF. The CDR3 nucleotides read TGTGCCAGCAGCCATCGGGGGGGCCAAGATACGCAGTATTTT.

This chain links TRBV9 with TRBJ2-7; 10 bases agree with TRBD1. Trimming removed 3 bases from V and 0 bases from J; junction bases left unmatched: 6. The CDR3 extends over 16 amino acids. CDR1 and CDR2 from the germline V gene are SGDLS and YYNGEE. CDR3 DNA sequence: TGTGCCAGCAGCGCATCCCGGGACAGGGGCTCCTACGAGCAGTACTTC. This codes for CASSASRDRGSYEQYF.